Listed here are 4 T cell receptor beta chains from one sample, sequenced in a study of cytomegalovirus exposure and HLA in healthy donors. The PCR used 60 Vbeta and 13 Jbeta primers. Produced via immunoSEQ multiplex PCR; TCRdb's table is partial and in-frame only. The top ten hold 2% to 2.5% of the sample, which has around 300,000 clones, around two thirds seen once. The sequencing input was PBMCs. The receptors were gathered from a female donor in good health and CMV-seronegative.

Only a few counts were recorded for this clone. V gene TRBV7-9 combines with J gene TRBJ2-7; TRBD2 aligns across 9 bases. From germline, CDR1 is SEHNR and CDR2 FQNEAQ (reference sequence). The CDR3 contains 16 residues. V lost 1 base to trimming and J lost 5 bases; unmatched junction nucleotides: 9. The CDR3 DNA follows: TGTGCCAGCAGCTTAGGAAATAGCGGGAGTATCGACGAGCAGTACTTC. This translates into CASSLGNSGSIDEQYF.

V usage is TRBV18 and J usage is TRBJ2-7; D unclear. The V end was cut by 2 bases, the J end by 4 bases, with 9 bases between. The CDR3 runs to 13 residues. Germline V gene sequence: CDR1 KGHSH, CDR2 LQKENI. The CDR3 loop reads CASSPTARYEQYF. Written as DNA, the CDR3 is TGTGCCAGCTCACCAACGGCTAGATACGAGCAGTACTTC.

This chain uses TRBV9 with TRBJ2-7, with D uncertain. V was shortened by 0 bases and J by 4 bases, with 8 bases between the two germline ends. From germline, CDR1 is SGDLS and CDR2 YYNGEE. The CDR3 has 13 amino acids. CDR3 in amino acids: CASSVGPRYEQYF. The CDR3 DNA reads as TGTGCCAGCAGCGTAGGTCCCCGGTACGAGCAGTACTTC.

CDR3 loop: CASSVAVTGANNYGYTF. The CDR3 DNA reads TGTGCCAGCAGCGTAGCTGTGACAGGGGCGAATAACTATGGCTACACCTTC. The rearrangement joins TRBV9 to TRBJ1-2; 8 bases fit TRBD1. This CDR3 is built from 17 residues. After removal of 0 bases from V and 1 base from J, the junction contained 8 bases not matched to a gene. Germline values: CDR1 SGDLS, CDR2 YYNGEE.